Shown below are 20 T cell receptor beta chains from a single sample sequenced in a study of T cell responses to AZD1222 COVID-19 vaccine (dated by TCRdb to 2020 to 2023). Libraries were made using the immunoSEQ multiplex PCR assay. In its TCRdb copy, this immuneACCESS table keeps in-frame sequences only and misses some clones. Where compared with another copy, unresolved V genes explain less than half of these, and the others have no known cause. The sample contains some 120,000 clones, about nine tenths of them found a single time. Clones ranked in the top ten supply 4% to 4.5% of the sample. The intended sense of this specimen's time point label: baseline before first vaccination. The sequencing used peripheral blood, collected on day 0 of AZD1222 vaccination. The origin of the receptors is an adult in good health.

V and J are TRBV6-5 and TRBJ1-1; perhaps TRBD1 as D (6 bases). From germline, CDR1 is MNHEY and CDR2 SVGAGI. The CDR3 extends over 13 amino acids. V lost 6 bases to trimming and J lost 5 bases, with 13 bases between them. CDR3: CASRRTEGTEAFF. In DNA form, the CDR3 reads TGTGCCAGCAGACGGACAGAGGGGACTGAAGCTTTCTTT.

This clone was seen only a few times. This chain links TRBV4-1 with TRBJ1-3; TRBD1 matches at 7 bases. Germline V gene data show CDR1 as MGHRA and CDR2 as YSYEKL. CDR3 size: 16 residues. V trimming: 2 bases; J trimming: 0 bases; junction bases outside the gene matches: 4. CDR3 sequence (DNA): TGCGCCAGCAGCCAACCAGGGGGTTTCTCTGGAAACACCATATATTTT. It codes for CASSQPGGFSGNTIYF.

DNA for the CDR3: TGTGCCAGCAGCTTGCAGGGGGGAAACACTGAAGCTTTCTTT. Translating gives CASSLQGGNTEAFF. The chain employs TRBV5-5 and TRBJ1-1, with 7 bases matching TRBD1. The CDR3 consists of 14 residues. The J segment lost 2 bases and the V segment lost 1 base, leaving 2 bases of the junction unmatched. Germline-derived CDR1 and CDR2 are SGHKS and YYEKEE (reference sequence).

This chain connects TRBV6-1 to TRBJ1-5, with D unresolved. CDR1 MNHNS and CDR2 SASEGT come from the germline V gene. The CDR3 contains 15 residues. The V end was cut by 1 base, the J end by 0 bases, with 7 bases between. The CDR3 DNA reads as TGTGCCAGCAGTGAAGACGGTTATAGCAATCAGCCCCAGCATTTT. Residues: CASSEDGYSNQPQHF.

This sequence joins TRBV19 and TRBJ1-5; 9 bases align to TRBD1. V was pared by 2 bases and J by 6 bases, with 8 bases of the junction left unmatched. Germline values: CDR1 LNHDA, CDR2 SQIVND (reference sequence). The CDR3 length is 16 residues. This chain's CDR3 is CASSIRDRVSFQPQHF. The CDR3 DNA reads TGTGCCAGTAGTATAAGGGACAGGGTTAGTTTTCAGCCCCAGCATTTT.

The CDR3 sequence: CASSLGQGQAFF. The CDR3 bases are TGTGCCAGCAGTTTAGGGCAGGGGCAAGCTTTCTTT. V is TRBV28 and J is TRBJ1-1; possibly TRBD1 for D (6 bases). The CDR3 extends over 12 amino acids. The V gene's germline CDR1 is MDHEN and CDR2 SYDVKM. V was clipped by 2 bases and J by 9 bases, with 10 bases between them.

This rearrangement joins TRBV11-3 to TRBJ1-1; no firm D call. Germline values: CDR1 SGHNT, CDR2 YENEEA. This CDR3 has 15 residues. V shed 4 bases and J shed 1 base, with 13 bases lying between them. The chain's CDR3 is CASSSRTGKNTEAFF. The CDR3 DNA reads TGTGCCAGCAGCTCCAGAACGGGAAAGAACACTGAAGCTTTCTTT.

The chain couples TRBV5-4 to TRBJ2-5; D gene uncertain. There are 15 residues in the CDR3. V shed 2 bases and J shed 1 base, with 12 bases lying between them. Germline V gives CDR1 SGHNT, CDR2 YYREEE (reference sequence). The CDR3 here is CASSFLPRSQETQYF. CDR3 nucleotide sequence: TGTGCCAGCAGCTTTTTGCCTCGCAGCCAAGAGACCCAGTACTTC. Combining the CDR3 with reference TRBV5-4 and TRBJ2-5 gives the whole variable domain ETGVTQSPTHLIKTRGQQVTLRCSSQSGHNTVSWYQQALGQGPQFIFQYYREEENGRGNFPPRFSGLQFPNYSSELNVNALELDDSALYLCASSFLPRSQETQYFGPGTRLLVL.

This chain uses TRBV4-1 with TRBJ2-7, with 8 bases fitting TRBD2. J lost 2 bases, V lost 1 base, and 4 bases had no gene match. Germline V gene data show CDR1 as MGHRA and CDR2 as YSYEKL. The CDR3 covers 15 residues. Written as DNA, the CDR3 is TGCGCCAGCAGCCAAGTCCCAGCGGGAGCCTACGAGCAGTACTTC. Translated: CASSQVPAGAYEQYF.

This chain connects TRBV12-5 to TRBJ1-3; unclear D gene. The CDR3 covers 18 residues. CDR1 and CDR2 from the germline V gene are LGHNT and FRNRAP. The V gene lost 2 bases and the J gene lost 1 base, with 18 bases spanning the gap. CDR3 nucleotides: TGTGCTAGTGGTTTGCCTACCTGGGCAGATCCATCTGGAAACACCATATATTTT. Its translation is CASGLPTWADPSGNTIYF. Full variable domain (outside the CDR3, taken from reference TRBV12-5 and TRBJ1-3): DARVTQTPRHKVTEMGQEVTMRCQPILGHNTVFWYRQTMMQGLELLAYFRNRAPLDDSGMPKDRFSAEMPDATLATLKIQPSEPRDSAVYFCASGLPTWADPSGNTIYFGEGSWLTVV.

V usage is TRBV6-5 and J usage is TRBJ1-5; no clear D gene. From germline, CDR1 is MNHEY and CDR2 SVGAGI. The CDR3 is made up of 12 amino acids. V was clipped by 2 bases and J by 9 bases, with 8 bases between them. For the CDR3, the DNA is TGTGCCAGCAGTTACGCTGCCGGGCCCCAGCATTTT. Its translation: CASSYAAGPQHF.

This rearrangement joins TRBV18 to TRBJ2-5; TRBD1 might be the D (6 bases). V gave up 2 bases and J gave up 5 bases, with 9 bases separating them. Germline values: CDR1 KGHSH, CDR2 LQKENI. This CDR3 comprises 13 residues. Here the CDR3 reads CASSPTGKETQYF. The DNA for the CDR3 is TGTGCCAGCTCACCAACAGGGAAGGAGACCCAGTACTTC. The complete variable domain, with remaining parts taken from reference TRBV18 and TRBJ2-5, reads NAGVMQNPRHLVRRRGQEARLRCSPMKGHSHVYWYRQLPEEGLKFMVYLQKENIIDESGMPKERFSAEFPKEGPSILRIQQVVRGDSAAYFCASSPTGKETQYFGPGTRLLVL.

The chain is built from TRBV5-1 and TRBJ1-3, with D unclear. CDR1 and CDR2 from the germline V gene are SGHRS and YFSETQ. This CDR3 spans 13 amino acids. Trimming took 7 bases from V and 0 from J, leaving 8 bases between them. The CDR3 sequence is CASGDGSGNTIYF. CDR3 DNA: TGCGCCAGCGGAGATGGCTCTGGAAACACCATATATTTT.

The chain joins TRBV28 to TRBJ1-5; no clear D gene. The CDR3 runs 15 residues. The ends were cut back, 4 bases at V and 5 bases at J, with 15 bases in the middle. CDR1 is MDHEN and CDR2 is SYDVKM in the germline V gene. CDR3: CASSSTDRGYQPQHF. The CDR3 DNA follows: TGTGCCAGCAGTTCCACTGATCGCGGGTATCAGCCCCAGCATTTT.

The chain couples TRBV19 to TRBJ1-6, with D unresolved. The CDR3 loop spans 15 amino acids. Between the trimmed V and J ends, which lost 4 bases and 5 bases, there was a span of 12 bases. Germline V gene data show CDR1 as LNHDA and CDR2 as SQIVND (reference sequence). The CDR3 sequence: CASSNNVRDNSPLHF. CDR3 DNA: TGTGCCAGTAGTAATAATGTAAGGGATAATTCACCCCTCCACTTT.

The CDR3 loop is CASSPQAAPGYEQYF. The CDR3 DNA reads TGTGCCAGCAGCCCACAAGCGGCCCCTGGTTACGAGCAGTACTTC. The chain joins TRBV7-2 to TRBJ2-7, with a weak D call TRBD2 (5 bases). The CDR3 runs 15 residues. Germline CDR1 SGHTA, CDR2 FQGNSA. The germline V and J ends were trimmed by 5 bases and 4 bases, with 18 bases remaining between them.

CDR3 bases: TGTGCCAGCAGTTACGATGGTCAGGGACCACTATTAGGCTACACCTTC. It specifies CASSYDGQGPLLGYTF. The chain is built from TRBV6-6 and TRBJ1-2; D is perhaps TRBD1 (5 bases). Germline loops: CDR1 MNHNY, CDR2 SVGAGI (reference sequence). The CDR3 runs 16 residues. Deletions cut 2 bases from V and 8 bases from J, with 21 bases between.

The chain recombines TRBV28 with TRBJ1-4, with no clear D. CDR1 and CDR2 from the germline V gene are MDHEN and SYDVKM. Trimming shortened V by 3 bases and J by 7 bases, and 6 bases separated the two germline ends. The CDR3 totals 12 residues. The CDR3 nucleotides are TGTGCCAGCAGTTTGGGAGGTGAAAAACTGTTTTTT. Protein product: CASSLGGEKLFF.

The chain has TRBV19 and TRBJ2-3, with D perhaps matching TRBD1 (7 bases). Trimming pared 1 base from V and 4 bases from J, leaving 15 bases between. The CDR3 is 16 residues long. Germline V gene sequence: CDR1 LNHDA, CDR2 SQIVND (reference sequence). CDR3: CASSIGWRGRPDTQYF. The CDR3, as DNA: TGTGCCAGTAGTATAGGTTGGAGGGGGCGCCCAGATACGCAGTATTTT.

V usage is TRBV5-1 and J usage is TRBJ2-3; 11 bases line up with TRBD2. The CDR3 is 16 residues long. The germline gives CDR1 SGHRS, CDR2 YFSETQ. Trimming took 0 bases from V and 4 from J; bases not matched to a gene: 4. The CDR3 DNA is TGCGCCAGCAGCTTGGCTACTAGCGGGGGAGCAGATACGCAGTATTTT. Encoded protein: CASSLATSGGADTQYF.